The clone carrying this T cell receptor beta chain has just a few counts. These data come from a study of T-cell reconstitution after alpha-beta-depleted transplantation in children. Construction of the TCRbeta library involved unique molecular identifiers. TCRdb analysed the PCR reads with MiXCR anew, one entry per CDR3 protein. Here the sample spans about 610,000 distinct CDR3 sequences, 10% being singletons. Trimming stripped 4 bases from V and 1 base from J, with 14 bases between. There are 14 residues in the CDR3. Germline values: CDR1 DFQATT, CDR2 SNEGSKA (reference sequence). This sequence joins TRBV20-1 and TRBJ2-7; TRBD2 is a possible D gene (6 bases). This sample comprised PBMCs from the stem cell graft donor, obtained from the stem cell graft. The source of this sequence is a human donor who donated a stem cell graft to a child with acute myeloid leukemia. In DNA form, the CDR3 reads TGCAGTGCTATGGGACTCCGAAATTCCTACGAGCAGTACTTC. It translates to CSAMGLRNSYEQYF.